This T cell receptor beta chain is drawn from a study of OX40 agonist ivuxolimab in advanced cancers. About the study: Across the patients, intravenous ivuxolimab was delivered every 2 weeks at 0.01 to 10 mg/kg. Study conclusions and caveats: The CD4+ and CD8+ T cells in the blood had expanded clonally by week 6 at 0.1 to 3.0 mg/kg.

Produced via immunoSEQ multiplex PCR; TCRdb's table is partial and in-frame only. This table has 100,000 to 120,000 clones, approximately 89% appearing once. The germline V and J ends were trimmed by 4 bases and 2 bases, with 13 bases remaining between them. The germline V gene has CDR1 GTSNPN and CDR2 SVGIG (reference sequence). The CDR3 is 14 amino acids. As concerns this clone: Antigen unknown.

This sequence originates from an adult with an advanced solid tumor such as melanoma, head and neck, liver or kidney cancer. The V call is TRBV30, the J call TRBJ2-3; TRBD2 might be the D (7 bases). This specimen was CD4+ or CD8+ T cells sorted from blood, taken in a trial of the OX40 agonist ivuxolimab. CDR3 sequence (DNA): TGTGCCTGGACCGCGGGGGCCTACACAGATACGCAGTATTTT. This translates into CAWTAGAYTDTQYF.